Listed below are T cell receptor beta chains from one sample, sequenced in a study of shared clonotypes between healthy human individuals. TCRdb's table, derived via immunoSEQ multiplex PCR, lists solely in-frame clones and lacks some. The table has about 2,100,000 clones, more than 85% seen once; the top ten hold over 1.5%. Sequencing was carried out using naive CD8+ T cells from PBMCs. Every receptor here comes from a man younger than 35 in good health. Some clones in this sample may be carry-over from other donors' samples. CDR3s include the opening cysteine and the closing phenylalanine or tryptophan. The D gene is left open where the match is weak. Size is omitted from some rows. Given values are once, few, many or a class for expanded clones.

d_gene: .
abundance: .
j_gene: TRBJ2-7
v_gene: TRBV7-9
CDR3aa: CASSLGGGINEQYF
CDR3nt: TGTGCCAGCAGCTTAGGTGGCGGGATAAACGAGCAGTACTTC

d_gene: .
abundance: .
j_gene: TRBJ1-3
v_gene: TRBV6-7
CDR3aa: CASSPVLNSGNTIYF
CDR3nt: TGTGCCAGCAGTCCCGTCTTAAACTCTGGAAACACCATATATTTT

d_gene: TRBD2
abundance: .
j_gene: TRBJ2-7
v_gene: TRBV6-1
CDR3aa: CASSGGRDRGALEQYF
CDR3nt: TGTGCCAGCAGTGGGGGGAGGGACCGTGGGGCTCTCGAGCAGTACTTC

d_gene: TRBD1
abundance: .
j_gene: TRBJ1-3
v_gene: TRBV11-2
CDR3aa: CASSQRTGGGNTIYF
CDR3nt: TGTGCCAGCAGCCAGAGGACAGGGGGTGGAAACACCATATATTTT

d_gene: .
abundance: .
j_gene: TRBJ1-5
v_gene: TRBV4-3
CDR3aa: CASSQDRVQPQHF
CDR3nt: TGCGCCAGCAGCCAAGACAGGGTTCAGCCCCAGCATTTT

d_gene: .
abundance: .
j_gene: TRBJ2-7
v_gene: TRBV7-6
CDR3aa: CASSNNNQGNEQYF
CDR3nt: TGTGCCAGCAGCAACAACAATCAAGGGAACGAGCAGTACTTC

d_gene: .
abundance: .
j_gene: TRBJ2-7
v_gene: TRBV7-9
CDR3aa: CASSFGQQRGEQYF
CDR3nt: TGTGCCAGCAGCTTTGGGCAGCAGAGGGGCGAGCAGTACTTC

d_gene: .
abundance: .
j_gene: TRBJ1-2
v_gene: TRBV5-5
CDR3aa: CASSLGAGAREGYTF
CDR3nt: TGTGCCAGCAGCCTCGGAGCGGGAGCCCGGGAGGGCTACACCTTC

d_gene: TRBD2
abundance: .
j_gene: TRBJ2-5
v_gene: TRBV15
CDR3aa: CATSSTGLAWETQYF
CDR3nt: TGTGCCACCAGCAGCACGGGACTAGCCTGGGAGACCCAGTACTTC

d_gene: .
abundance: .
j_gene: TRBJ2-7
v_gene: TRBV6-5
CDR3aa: CASKPGPGVEQYF
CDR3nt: TGTGCCAGCAAGCCGGGACCGGGGGTCGAGCAGTACTTC

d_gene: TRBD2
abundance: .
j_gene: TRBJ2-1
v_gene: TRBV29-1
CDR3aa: CSALKGVSGRANEQFF
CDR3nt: TGCAGCGCCTTAAAAGGAGTTAGCGGGAGGGCCAATGAGCAGTTCTTC

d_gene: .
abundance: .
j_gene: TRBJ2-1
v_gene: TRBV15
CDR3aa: CATSRVGGTYNEQFF
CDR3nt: TGTGCCACCAGCAGAGTTGGCGGGACCTACAATGAGCAGTTCTTC

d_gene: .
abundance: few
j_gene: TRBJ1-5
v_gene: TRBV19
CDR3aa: CASSIRDLNQPQHF
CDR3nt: TGTGCCAGTAGTATTAGGGACCTAAATCAGCCCCAGCATTTT

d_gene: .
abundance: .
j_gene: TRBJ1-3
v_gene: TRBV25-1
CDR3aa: CASTSPTGGGNTIYF
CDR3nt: TGTGCCAGCACGTCCCCTACAGGAGGTGGAAACACCATATATTTT

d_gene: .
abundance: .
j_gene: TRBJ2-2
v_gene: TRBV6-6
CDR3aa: CASSPGTGELFF
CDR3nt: TGTGCCAGCAGTCCAGGGACCGGGGAGCTGTTTTTT

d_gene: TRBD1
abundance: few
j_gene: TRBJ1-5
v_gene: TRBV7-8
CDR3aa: CASSQLDRGLGNQPQHF
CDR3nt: TGTGCCAGCAGCCAATTGGACAGGGGGCTGGGGAATCAGCCCCAGCATTTT

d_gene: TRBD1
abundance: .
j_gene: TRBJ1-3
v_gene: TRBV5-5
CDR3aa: CASSLNYRGQGESGNTIYF
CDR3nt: TGTGCCAGCAGCCTCAACTATCGTGGACAGGGTGAATCTGGAAACACCATATATTTT

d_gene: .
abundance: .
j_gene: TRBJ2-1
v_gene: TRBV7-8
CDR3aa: CASSSPLFSGFYNEQFF
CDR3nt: TGTGCCAGCAGCTCTCCCCTATTTTCCGGATTTTACAATGAGCAGTTCTTC

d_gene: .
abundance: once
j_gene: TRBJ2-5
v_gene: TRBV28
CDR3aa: CASSLGSFMKTQYF
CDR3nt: TGTGCCAGCAGTTTAGGTAGCTTTATGAAGACCCAGTACTTC

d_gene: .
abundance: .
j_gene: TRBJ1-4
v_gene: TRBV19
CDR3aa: CASSIKGSNEKLFF
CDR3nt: TGTGCCAGTAGTATCAAGGGGTCTAATGAAAAACTGTTTTTT

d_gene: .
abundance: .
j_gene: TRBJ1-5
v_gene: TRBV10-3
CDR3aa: CAISDRNQPQHF
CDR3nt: TGTGCCATCAGTGACCGGAATCAGCCCCAGCATTTT

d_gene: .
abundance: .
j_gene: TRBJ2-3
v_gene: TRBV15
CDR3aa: CATRVDSDTQYF
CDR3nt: TGTGCCACCCGGGTGGACTCAGATACGCAGTATTTT